This is a list of T cell receptor beta chains from one sample in a study of shared clonotypes between healthy human individuals. Data came from immunoSEQ multiplex PCR; TCRdb stores just in-frame clones and leaves some out. The sample yields roughly 2.1 million clones, more than 85% seen once. Material for sequencing was naive CD8+ T cells from PBMCs. Receptors were obtained from a man aged 18 to 35 in good health. Some clones in this sample may be carry-over from other donors' samples. Each CDR3 is given with its conserved first and last residue. The order of the fields is V gene, CDR3 length, D gene, J gene, clone size, CDR3 protein, CDR3 DNA. D genes are given only for firm matches. The listing skips clone size in some rows; elsewhere it reads once, few, many or a size class.

TRBV28	15	.	TRBJ2-2	once	CASSPLQGWNGELFF	TGTGCCAGCAGTCCATTACAGGGTTGGAACGGGGAGCTGTTTTTT
TRBV10-2	16	.	TRBJ2-1	.	CASRQTARSFYNEQFF	TGCGCCAGCAGACAGACAGCCCGATCTTTCTACAATGAGCAGTTCTTC
TRBV7-8	16	.	TRBJ2-7	.	CASSLVRWAGSYEQYF	TGTGCCAGCAGCTTAGTAAGATGGGCAGGGTCCTACGAGCAGTACTTC
TRBV7-3	13	.	TRBJ2-4	.	CASSLAQKNIQYF	TGTGCCAGCAGCTTAGCACAGAAAAACATTCAGTACTTC
TRBV5-1	15	.	TRBJ2-1	.	CASSLGPREVDEQFF	TGCGCCAGCAGCTTGGGTCCTCGAGAGGTCGATGAGCAGTTCTTC
TRBV5-1	16	.	TRBJ2-7	once	CANQKIFGHSSYEQYF	TGCGCCAACCAAAAGATTTTCGGGCACAGTTCCTACGAGCAGTACTTC
TRBV11-2	13	.	TRBJ2-2	few	CASSLERHGELFF	TGTGCCAGCAGCTTAGAAAGGCATGGCGAGCTGTTTTTT
TRBV14	13	TRBD1	TRBJ1-1	.	CASSRYRGTEAFF	TGTGCCAGCAGCCGATACAGGGGCACTGAAGCTTTCTTT
TRBV4-3	14	TRBD2	TRBJ2-1	.	CASSQEGLDAWQFF	TGCGCCAGCAGCCAAGAGGGACTAGATGCTTGGCAGTTCTTC
TRBV19	15	.	TRBJ2-5	.	CASSMVMGGDETQYF	TGTGCCAGTAGTATGGTAATGGGGGGCGATGAGACCCAGTACTTC
TRBV28	17	TRBD1	TRBJ1-5	.	CASSPDRGSHSNQPQHF	TGTGCCAGCAGTCCGGACAGGGGATCCCATAGCAATCAGCCCCAGCATTTT
TRBV29-1	13	.	TRBJ2-7	.	CSVEGRSTGEQYF	TGCAGCGTTGAAGGGAGGAGTACTGGCGAGCAGTACTTC
TRBV7-2	18	TRBD1	TRBJ1-1	.	CASSHDWTGTKGNTEAFF	TGTGCCAGCAGCCATGATTGGACAGGGACGAAGGGCAACACTGAAGCTTTCTTT
TRBV13	16	.	TRBJ1-2	.	CASSSPRSRANYGYTF	TGTGCCAGCAGCTCCCCCCGCAGTCGAGCTAACTATGGCTACACCTTC
TRBV7-9	14	TRBD2	TRBJ2-1	once	CASSSGLGYNEQFF	TGTGCCAGCAGCTCGGGACTAGGATACAATGAGCAGTTCTTC
TRBV14	16	.	TRBJ2-1	.	CASSYRLMSSYNEQFF	TGTGCCAGCAGCTACAGACTGATGAGCTCCTACAATGAGCAGTTCTTC
TRBV27	16	.	TRBJ2-1	.	CASEANSGSSGNEQFF	TGTGCCAGCGAGGCCAATTCGGGGAGCTCGGGGAATGAGCAGTTCTTC
TRBV12-5	12	TRBD1	TRBJ1-1	few	CASGLTGEGAFF	TGTGCTAGTGGTTTGACAGGGGAGGGTGCTTTCTTT
TRBV19	17	TRBD1	TRBJ2-7	.	CASRGPGGRDRGVEQYF	TGTGCCAGTAGGGGGCCCGGGGGTCGGGACAGGGGAGTCGAGCAGTACTTC
TRBV19	15	TRBD2	TRBJ2-7	.	CASSITAGLAGEQYF	TGTGCCAGTAGTATCACCGCGGGACTAGCTGGCGAGCAGTACTTC
TRBV7-9	19	.	TRBJ2-1	.	CASSPSGVSTSRSYNEQFF	TGTGCCAGCAGCCCTAGTGGGGTTTCTACCTCCAGGTCCTACAATGAGCAGTTCTTC
TRBV28	13	.	TRBJ2-2	.	CASSSTGTGELFF	TGTGCCAGCAGTTCGACAGGAACCGGGGAGCTGTTTTTT
TRBV2	18	TRBD2	TRBJ2-7	.	CASSEVIAGGPKSYEQYF	TGTGCCAGCAGTGAAGTAATAGCGGGAGGGCCGAAATCCTACGAGCAGTACTTC
TRBV28	12	.	TRBJ2-7	.	CASSLGDYEQYF	TGTGCCAGCAGCCTGGGGGACTACGAGCAGTACTTC
TRBV5-5	12	.	TRBJ2-3	.	CASSPDQDTQYF	TGTGCCAGCAGCCCGGATCAAGATACGCAGTATTTT
TRBV7-8	15	TRBD1	TRBJ2-1	.	CASSSTGGLRYEQFF	TGTGCCAGCAGCTCGACAGGGGGCCTAAGGTATGAGCAGTTCTTC
TRBV14	14	TRBD1	TRBJ1-1	.	CASSPFTGDTEAFF	TGTGCCAGCAGCCCGTTTACAGGGGACACTGAAGCTTTCTTT
TRBV6-1	12	.	TRBJ1-1	.	CATPRGDTEAFF	TGTGCCACCCCTCGCGGAGACACTGAAGCTTTCTTT
TRBV29-1	17	TRBD2	TRBJ2-2	.	CSVETTASGRLAGELFF	TGCAGCGTTGAAACTACGGCTAGCGGGAGATTGGCCGGGGAGCTGTTTTTT
TRBV12-5	13	TRBD1	TRBJ1-4	.	CASVEGAGEKLFF	TGTGCTAGTGTGGAGGGGGCCGGGGAAAAACTGTTTTTT
TRBV10-3	14	.	TRBJ2-5	.	CATNLVGGEETQYF	TGTGCCACCAACTTAGTGGGGGGAGAAGAGACCCAGTACTTC
TRBV5-1	15	TRBD2	TRBJ2-3	.	CASSLVAGPGDTQYF	TGCGCCAGCAGCTTGGTAGCGGGCCCGGGGGATACGCAGTATTTT
TRBV19	16	.	TRBJ2-6	few	CASSVIVGSGANVLTF	TGTGCCAGTAGTGTCATAGTGGGATCTGGGGCCAACGTCCTGACTTTC
TRBV29-1	14	.	TRBJ2-7	.	CSVVWFDSSYEQYF	TGCAGCGTTGTTTGGTTCGATAGCTCCTACGAGCAGTACTTC
TRBV19	15	.	TRBJ2-3	once	CASKGGREITDTQYF	TGTGCCAGTAAGGGGGGGCGGGAGATCACAGATACGCAGTATTTT
TRBV11-3	15	.	TRBJ2-2	.	CASSLDWGATGELFF	TGTGCCAGCAGCTTAGATTGGGGCGCCACCGGGGAGCTGTTTTTT
TRBV2	11	.	TRBJ1-1	.	CASSEGTEAFF	TGTGCCAGCAGTGAAGGCACTGAAGCTTTCTTT
TRBV7-9	17	.	TRBJ2-1	.	CASSLPPAGSSYNEQFF	TGTGCCAGCAGCTTGCCTCCCGCGGGAAGCTCCTACAATGAGCAGTTCTTC
TRBV13	12	.	TRBJ1-4	.	CASSFRNEKLFF	TGTGCCAGCAGCTTCCGTAATGAAAAACTGTTTTTT
TRBV5-1	16	.	TRBJ1-3	.	CASSLGTQNSGNTIYF	TGCGCCAGCAGCCTGGGGACGCAAAACTCTGGAAACACCATATATTTT
TRBV28	19	TRBD1	TRBJ1-5	.	CASSPTRDRVLVGNQPQHF	TGTGCCAGCAGCCCCACACGGGACAGGGTTTTAGTGGGCAATCAGCCCCAGCATTTT
TRBV7-9	17	.	TRBJ2-7	.	CASSYGPGTTITYEQYF	TGTGCCAGCAGCTACGGCCCCGGGACCACTATAACCTACGAGCAGTACTTC
TRBV27	14	TRBD1	TRBJ2-2	once	CASSLLQGAGELFF	TGTGCCAGCAGTCTCCTACAGGGGGCCGGGGAGCTGTTTTTT
TRBV25-1	15	TRBD2	TRBJ2-5	.	CASISLLGGGETQYF	TGTGCCAGCATTTCCCTGTTGGGGGGAGGGGAGACCCAGTACTTC
TRBV27	16	TRBD1	TRBJ1-2	.	CASSPGQGAFGGGYTF	TGTGCCAGCAGTCCTGGACAGGGGGCGTTTGGGGGTGGCTACACCTTC
TRBV11-2	15	TRBD2	TRBJ2-7	.	CASSLESGRAYEQYF	TGTGCCAGCAGCTTAGAAAGCGGGAGGGCCTACGAGCAGTACTTC
TRBV19	14	TRBD1	TRBJ2-7	.	CASSAGTGAYEQYF	TGTGCCAGCAGCGCCGGGACAGGGGCCTACGAGCAGTACTTC
TRBV7-2	14	.	TRBJ2-7	.	CASSLEIRAYEQYF	TGTGCCAGCAGCTTAGAAATTCGGGCTTACGAGCAGTACTTC
TRBV5-1	13	.	TRBJ2-7	.	CASSPSGRDEQYF	TGCGCCAGCAGCCCCTCGGGCCGGGACGAGCAGTACTTC
TRBV5-6	17	TRBD1	TRBJ1-2	.	CASSLGDRTYNFYGYTF	TGTGCCAGCAGCTTGGGGGACAGGACCTATAACTTCTATGGCTACACCTTC
TRBV9	18	TRBD1	TRBJ1-3	.	CASSAETGADDDGNTIYF	TGTGCCAGCAGCGCGGAGACAGGGGCCGATGATGACGGAAACACCATATATTTT
TRBV5-6	15	.	TRBJ1-2	once	CASSDGSGLLYGYTF	TGTGCCAGCAGCGATGGATCAGGTTTACTCTATGGCTACACCTTC
TRBV28	11	.	TRBJ2-1	.	CASRGGPNQFF	TGTGCCAGCAGGGGTGGCCCCAACCAGTTCTTC
TRBV2	18	TRBD2	TRBJ2-4	.	CASSETSGSVLVKNIQYF	TGTGCCAGCAGTGAAACTAGCGGGAGTGTTTTAGTCAAAAACATTCAGTACTTC
TRBV25-1	11	.	TRBJ2-7	.	CASSEWYEQYF	TGTGCCAGCAGTGAATGGTACGAGCAGTACTTC
TRBV27	15	.	TRBJ2-1	.	CASSLEPLGYNEQFF	TGTGCCAGCAGTTTAGAGCCCTTAGGCTACAATGAGCAGTTCTTC
TRBV25-1	16	TRBD1	TRBJ2-7	.	CASSEGQGAVGDEQYF	TGTGCCAGCAGTGAGGGACAGGGGGCCGTCGGCGACGAGCAGTACTTC
TRBV7-3	14	.	TRBJ1-1	.	CASSLYPTNTEAFF	TGTGCCAGCAGCTTATACCCGACGAACACTGAAGCTTTCTTT
TRBV29-1	15	TRBD1	TRBJ1-1	.	CSSTPPGTENTEAFF	TGCAGCTCAACCCCTCCCGGGACAGAGAACACTGAAGCTTTCTTT